This entry features one TCR beta chain sequence. Its antigen specificity is not known. Within one base of it there is no much larger clone, and no base qualities were kept. The CDR3 starts with the cysteine, ends with the phenylalanine, and has 15 residues. Left in the record is the CDR3 DNA by itself, 45 bases read in frame from the first base. V loses 0 bases at its end and J loses 8 bases; junction bases beyond the gene matches: 6. Taken from the germline V gene, the CDR1 and CDR2 loops are SGHVS and FQNEAQ. The collaborating institutions used their own protocols to collect whole blood in K2EDTA tubes. For TCRbeta analysis, collaborators shipped samples in one of three forms: frozen whole blood, isolated PBMCs, or DNA extracted from either of those sample types. TCRbeta CDR3 regions were amplified from genomic DNA by means of the immunoSEQ Assay, a bias-controlled multiplex PCR. Concerning the study's data processing: Within the assay, amplification of reference gene primers was used to estimate how many nucleated cells each sample contained. Sequence reads were collapsed and filtered to measure the absolute abundance of every unique TCRbeta CDR3 rearrangement. For each sample, productive Simpson clonality was calculated as the square root of Simpson's diversity index over productive rearrangements. Entries here come from immuneACCESS through TCRdb and include only in-frame sequences with V and J called. Some clones fail to appear in such tables; in the studies checked, an unresolved V gene covers under half of the shortfall, and the cause of the remainder is unknown. V, J and clone size are those of that table, while D and trimming were read from the DNA. The sample records 200,000 to 300,000 clones, 80% to 85% of which are singletons. The ten largest clones take up 3.4% of the sample.

This entry comes from a study of blood T cell repertoires in COVID-19 (dated by TCRdb to 2018 to 2021). Regarding the complete study: Collaborator samples came from the United States, Italy and Spain and covered acute and convalescent phases of COVID-19. The prospective study material was composed of cDNA or gDNA derived from T cells, B-cell-depleted T cells, or PBMCs. Subjects who had been exposed to COVID-19, were actively infected with it, or had recovered from it provided the deeply sampled blood TCRbeta repertoires that made up the dataset. The repertoires were released in a freely available public database meant as a resource for research on the immune response to SARS-CoV-2. Samples were obtained from the ongoing ImmuneRACE study (first 160 participants) and from about 1,300 subjects provided by 6 global collaborators. Sample metadata almost always included a de-identified subject ID, COVID-19 status, age in years and sex. Where available, HLA class I and class II types were obtained from metadata supplied by the sample provider rather than from assay-based typing. What the study reported, not specific to this receptor: The quantity of clinical and demographic metadata differed by source and by participant and was supplied without curation.

This receptor was obtained from a woman in her late teens or twenties with acute or convalescent COVID-19. The chain is assembled from TRBV7-8 and TRBJ2-1, with 8 bases matching TRBD2. Input material: peripheral blood. The nucleotide sequence reads TGTGCCAGCAGCTTAGCTTGGAGTAGCGGGGATGAGCAGTTCTTC. Translated, this gives CASSLAWSSGDEQFF.